This TCR beta chain was obtained from a study of sequential checkpoint blockade in melanoma. The assay was immunoSEQ multiplex PCR, and TCRdb's table has in-frame clones only and misses some. Here the sample spans about 20,000 clones, 82% being singletons. Noted treatment: randomized to nivolumab then ipilimumab (arm A) or the reverse (arm B). The CDR3 is 14 residues long. Trimming pared 0 bases from V and 0 bases from J, leaving 5 bases between. The germline V gene encodes CDR1 MNHEY and CDR2 SVGAGI. The rearrangement joins TRBV6-5 to TRBJ1-1; no clear D gene. Sample: CD8+ T cells sorted from blood (inferred from file names), taken from a patient given nivolumab and ipilimumab in sequence. The TCR originated in a human donor with melanoma. This chain's CDR3 is CASSYSRVNTEAFF. The DNA of the CDR3 is TGTGCCAGCAGTTACTCAAGAGTGAACACTGAAGCTTTCTTT.